The clone carrying this T cell receptor beta chain has ten or more counts. The antigen remains undetermined. MiXCR, applied by TCRdb to the reads, yields one record per CDR3 protein. This table has approximately 180,000 distinct CDR3 sequences, more than 9% appearing once. This sample was taken from a study of T cell repertoires in cytomegalovirus infection. Study as a whole: Public TCR beta signatures were indicative of both CMV infection and a matching HLA type. Study-level points and caveats: HLA-C-restricted CMV-specific TCR beta clonotypes prevailed in the ex vivo response. Cumulated frequencies of public TCR beta families served to identify carriers of CMV plus the relevant HLA.

Trimming took off 7 bases at V and 2 bases at J, with 11 bases between the two ends. The CDR3 extends over 13 amino acids. Germline V gives CDR1 SGHAT, CDR2 FQDESV (reference sequence). V and J are TRBV11-1 and TRBJ1-2; D not certain. The specimen was PBMCs. The TCR sequence derives from a human donor in good health (CMV status not recorded). Some clones in this sample may be carry-over from other donors' samples. The CDR3 sequence: CASTPDGNYGYTF. The CDR3 DNA reads TGTGCCAGCACCCCGGACGGGAACTATGGCTACACCTTC. Filled out from reference TRBV11-1 and TRBJ1-2, the complete variable domain reads EAEVAQSPRYKITEKSQAVAFWCDPISGHATLYWYRQILGQGPELLVQFQDESVVDDSQLPKDRFSAERLKGVDSTLKIQPAELGDSAMYLCASTPDGNYGYTFGSGTRLTVV.